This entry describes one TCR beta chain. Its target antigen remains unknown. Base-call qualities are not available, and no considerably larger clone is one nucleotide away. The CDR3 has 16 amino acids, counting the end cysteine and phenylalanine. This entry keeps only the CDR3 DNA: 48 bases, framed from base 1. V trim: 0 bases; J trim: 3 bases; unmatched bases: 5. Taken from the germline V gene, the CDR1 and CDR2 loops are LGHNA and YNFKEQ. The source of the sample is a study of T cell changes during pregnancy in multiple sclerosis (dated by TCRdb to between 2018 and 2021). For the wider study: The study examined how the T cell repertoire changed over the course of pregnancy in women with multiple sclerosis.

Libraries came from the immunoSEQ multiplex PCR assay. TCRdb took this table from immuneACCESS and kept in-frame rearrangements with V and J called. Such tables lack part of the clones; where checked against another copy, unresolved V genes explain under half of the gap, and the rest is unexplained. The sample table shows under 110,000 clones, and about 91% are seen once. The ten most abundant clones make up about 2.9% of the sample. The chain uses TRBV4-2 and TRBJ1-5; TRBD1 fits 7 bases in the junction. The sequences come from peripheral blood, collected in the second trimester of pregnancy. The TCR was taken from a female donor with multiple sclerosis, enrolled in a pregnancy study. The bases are TGTGCCAGCAGCCAAGAGGTGGGACAGCTCAATCAGCCCCAGCATTTT. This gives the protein CASSQEVGQLNQPQHF.